This TCR beta chain was profiled in a study of blood T cell repertoires in COVID-19. Background on the study: Sites in the United States, Italy and Spain provided acute and convalescent COVID-19 samples. Sources were T cells, B-cell-depleted T cells, or PBMCs; the material itself was cDNA or gDNA.

This clone has a single count. How the authors handled the data: Cell counts per sample came from amplifying reference gene primers. The data were produced by immunoSEQ multiplex PCR, yet TCRdb's version contains in-frame clones alone and is incomplete. V and J calls and clone size are given by that table; D and trimming were obtained from the DNA. The sample contains around 170,000 clones, 89% of which appear only once. The material sequenced was peripheral blood. This clonotype was sampled from a man aged 18 to 30 who had recovered from COVID-19.

Written as DNA, the CDR3 is TGTGCCATCAGGGTGGGAGGGAGCACCGGGGAGCTGTTTTTT. It translates to CAIRVGGSTGELFF. V gene TRBV10-3 combines with J gene TRBJ2-2, with TRBD2 identical over 7 bases. This CDR3 comprises 14 residues. With 6 bases clipped from V and 4 bases from J, the junction kept 5 bases outside the gene matches. CDR1 is ENHRY, CDR2 SYGVKD, per germline.